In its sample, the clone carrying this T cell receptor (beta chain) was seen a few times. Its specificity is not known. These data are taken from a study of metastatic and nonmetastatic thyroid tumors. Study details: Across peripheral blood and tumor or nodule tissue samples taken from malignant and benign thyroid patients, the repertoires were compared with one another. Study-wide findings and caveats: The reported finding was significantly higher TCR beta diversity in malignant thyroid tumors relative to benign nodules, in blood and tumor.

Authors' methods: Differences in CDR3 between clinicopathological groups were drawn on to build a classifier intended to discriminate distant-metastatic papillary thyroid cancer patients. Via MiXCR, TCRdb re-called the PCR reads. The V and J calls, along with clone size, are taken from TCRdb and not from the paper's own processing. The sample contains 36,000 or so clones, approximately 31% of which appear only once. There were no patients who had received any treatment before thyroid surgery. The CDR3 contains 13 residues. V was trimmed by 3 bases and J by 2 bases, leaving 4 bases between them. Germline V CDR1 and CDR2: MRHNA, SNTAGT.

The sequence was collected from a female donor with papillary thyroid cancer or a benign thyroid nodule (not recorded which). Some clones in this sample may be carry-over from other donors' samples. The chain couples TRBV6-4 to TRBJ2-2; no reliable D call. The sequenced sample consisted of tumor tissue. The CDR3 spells CASSEDNTGELFF. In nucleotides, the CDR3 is TGTGCCAGCAGTGAGGACAACACCGGGGAGCTGTTTTTT.